The 24 T cell receptor beta chains below all came from one sample that was sequenced in a study of OX40 agonist ivuxolimab in advanced cancers. Here immunoSEQ multiplex PCR was the method, and the copy in TCRdb shows in-frame clones only, minus some. The sample lists some 65,000 clones; around 87% were seen once. The starting material was CD4+ or CD8+ T cells sorted from blood, obtained in a trial of the OX40 agonist ivuxolimab. The source of these receptors is an adult with an advanced solid tumor such as melanoma, head and neck, liver or kidney cancer.

The chain is built from TRBV2 and TRBJ2-3; possible D gene TRBD2, 6 bases. From germline, CDR1 is SNHLY and CDR2 FYNNEI. This CDR3 is built from 17 residues. Trimming stripped 4 bases from V and 2 bases from J, with 19 bases between. This CDR3 reads CASSATRGSGNTDTQYF. The CDR3 bases are TGTGCCAGCAGTGCTACCCGGGGTAGCGGAAACACAGATACGCAGTATTTT.

The V call is TRBV25-1, the J call TRBJ2-4; D may match TRBD1 or TRBD2 (6 bases each). Germline V gene lookup returns CDR1 MGHDK and CDR2 SYGVNS. CDR3 length: 15 amino acids. V dropped 4 bases and J dropped 11 bases, with 21 bases sitting between them. The CDR3 DNA is TGTGCCAGCAGTGGAGGGGGGACGGCCATTCTCGTTCAGTACTTC. This sequence encodes CASSGGGTAILVQYF.

This chain uses TRBV5-1 with TRBJ1-1; 8 bases are shared with TRBD1. V trimming: 0 bases; J trimming: 1 base; junction bases outside the gene matches: 5. The germline CDR1 and CDR2 sequences are SGHRS and YFSETQ. This CDR3 has 16 amino acids. Here the CDR3 DNA reads TGCGCCAGCAGCTTGGATCAGGGGGCAAGGAACACTGAAGCTTTCTTT. Amino acid sequence: CASSLDQGARNTEAFF.

V and J are TRBV6-6 and TRBJ1-1; 9 nucleotides match TRBD1. The CDR3 contains 12 residues. The ends lost 4 bases at V and 11 bases at J; junction bases unmatched: 5. Germline-derived CDR1 and CDR2 are MNHNY and SVGAGI (reference sequence). The CDR3 here is CASSSGQGGAFF. Here the CDR3 DNA reads TGTGCCAGCAGTTCGGGACAGGGTGGGGCTTTCTTT.

The chain carries TRBV13 and TRBJ1-2; possible D gene TRBD1, 6 bases. Germline V lookup: CDR1 PRHDT, CDR2 FYEKMQ (reference sequence). V lost 4 bases and J 5 bases, leaving 17 bases between the germline ends. This CDR3 is built from 15 residues. The CDR3 DNA reads TGTGCCAGCAGCTCCTACTGGACAGCGCCTTATGGCTACACCTTC. It translates to CASSSYWTAPYGYTF.

The genes are TRBV11-2 and TRBJ1-5; D is unclear. Trimming shortened V by 4 bases and J by 1 base, and 14 bases separated the two germline ends. The CDR3 consists of 16 residues. Per germline, CDR1 SGHAT and CDR2 FQNNGV. The CDR3 loop is CASSSPAVNSNQPQHF. The CDR3 bases are TGTGCCAGCAGCTCCCCGGCAGTGAACAGCAATCAGCCCCAGCATTTT.

The rearrangement links TRBV6-5 to TRBJ1-2; D ambiguous. V was trimmed by 8 bases and J by 5 bases, leaving 15 bases between them. This CDR3 contains 13 residues. CDR1 and CDR2 from the germline V gene are MNHEY and SVGAGI. CDR3 in amino acids: CASAVTVIYGYTF. In DNA form, the CDR3 reads TGTGCCAGCGCGGTAACAGTTATTTATGGCTACACCTTC.

This chain uses TRBV6-5 with TRBJ2-7; 9 nucleotides agree with TRBD1. V shed 6 bases, J shed 3 bases, and the junction held 6 bases outside the gene matches. CDR1 and CDR2 (germline): MNHEY, SVGAGI. The CDR3 contains 14 residues. This CDR3 is CASSRDRVGYEQYF. CDR3 in DNA: TGTGCCAGCAGCCGGGACAGGGTGGGCTACGAGCAGTACTTC.

The rearrangement uses TRBV4-2 and TRBJ1-3; D may be TRBD1 (5 bases). The V gene's germline CDR1 is LGHNA and CDR2 YNFKEQ. V shed 0 bases and J shed 3 bases, with 15 bases lying between them. The CDR3 totals 17 residues. The CDR3: CASSQDFLGQGGNTIYF. In DNA, the CDR3 is TGTGCCAGCAGCCAAGATTTCTTGGGGCAGGGTGGAAACACCATATATTTT.

This clone was detected only once. The V call is TRBV5-1, the J call TRBJ2-5; D is tentatively TRBD1 or TRBD2 (6 bases each). Germline CDR1 SGHRS, CDR2 YFSETQ. This CDR3 contains 14 residues. Trimming stripped 7 bases from V and 4 bases from J, with 17 bases between. As DNA, the CDR3 is TGCGCCAGCTCCCCGGGGGCACCTGGAGAGACCCAGTACTTC. This codes for CASSPGAPGETQYF.

The V call is TRBV6-5, the J call TRBJ1-6; 7 bases line up with TRBD1. Unmatched junction bases numbered 1, after V lost 6 bases and J lost 2 bases. CDR1 and CDR2 from the germline V gene are MNHEY and SVGAGI. The CDR3 consists of 14 residues. CDR3 sequence: CASRQGAYNSPLHF. DNA for the CDR3: TGTGCCAGCAGGCAGGGGGCCTATAATTCACCCCTCCACTTT.

The gene calls are TRBV7-8 and TRBJ2-7; D tentatively reads TRBD1 or TRBD2 (5 bases each). This CDR3 contains 14 residues. V was trimmed by 5 bases and J by 4 bases, leaving 15 bases between them. Germline V lookup: CDR1 SGHVS, CDR2 FQNEAQ. DNA of the CDR3: TGTGCCAGCAGCAAGGGACGGGTTGAGTACGAGCAGTACTTC. Its protein is CASSKGRVEYEQYF. The variable domain in full, with the rest retrieved from reference TRBV7-8 and TRBJ2-7, is GAGVSQSPRYKVAKRGQDVALRCDPISGHVSLFWYQQALGQGPEFLTYFQNEAQLDKSGLPSDRFFAERPEGSVSTLKIQRTQQEDSAVYLCASSKGRVEYEQYFGPGTRLTVT.

V and J are TRBV4-2 and TRBJ2-1; the match to TRBD2 covers 11 bases. This CDR3 is 18 amino acids long. The J segment lost 0 bases and the V segment lost 4 bases, leaving 8 bases of the junction unmatched. The germline gives CDR1 LGHNA, CDR2 YNFKEQ. CDR3 sequence reads: CASSRTLAGGSSYNEQFF. In DNA, the CDR3 is TGTGCCAGCAGCCGAACGCTAGCGGGGGGTAGCTCCTACAATGAGCAGTTCTTC.

V usage is TRBV6-6 and J usage is TRBJ1-1; 10 nucleotides align to TRBD1. CDR1 MNHNY and CDR2 SVGAGI come from the germline V gene (reference sequence). Trimming at V came to 2 bases and at J to 4 bases, leaving 7 bases not matched to a gene. This CDR3 is built from 16 residues. CDR3 amino acids: CASSYGGQGRATEAFF. The CDR3 DNA is TGTGCCAGCAGTTACGGGGGACAGGGGAGGGCCACTGAAGCTTTCTTT.

This rearrangement joins TRBV6-7 to TRBJ1-2, with a possible D match to TRBD1 (6 bases). TRBV6-7 is flagged as an ORF with uncertain function. With 0 bases removed from V and 8 bases from J, the gap between germline ends came to 16 bases. The CDR3 contains 15 residues. CDR3 protein: CASSYSWQGPGGYTF. CDR3 nucleotide sequence: TGTGCCAGCAGTTACTCTTGGCAGGGGCCCGGGGGCTACACCTTC.

The CDR3: CASSPEPLTGGNSYTF. The CDR3 coding sequence is TGTGCCAGCAGCCCGGAGCCCTTAACAGGGGGTAATAGCTACACCTTC. The chain is built from TRBV5-4 and TRBJ1-2; 8 bases are a match to TRBD1. Germline values: CDR1 SGHNT, CDR2 YYREEE (reference sequence). V shed 4 bases, J shed 9 bases, and the junction held 17 bases outside the gene matches. The CDR3 runs 16 residues.

The chain employs TRBV5-1 and TRBJ1-2; 7 bases are shared with TRBD1. The CDR3 is 13 residues long. Germline CDR1 is SGHRS and CDR2 is YFSETQ. Losses at the gene ends were 0 bases for V and 8 bases for J; bases not matched to a gene: 4. CDR3 DNA sequence: TGCGCCAGCAGCTTGGGAGGGGGCTGGGGCTACACCTTC. Translated: CASSLGGGWGYTF.

The chain recombines TRBV6-5 with TRBJ1-2; 7 bases map to TRBD1. This CDR3 has 14 amino acids. Germline assignment: CDR1 MNHEY and CDR2 SVGAGI. With V trimmed by 6 bases and J by 2 bases, 6 bases remained unmatched. The CDR3 loop reads CASRPPGQNYGYTF. The CDR3 nucleotides are TGTGCCAGCAGACCACCGGGACAGAACTATGGCTACACCTTC.

The sample holds one count of this clone. The rearrangement uses TRBV7-2 and TRBJ1-2; 7 bases are shared with TRBD1. CDR3 length: 17 residues. With V trimmed by 2 bases and J by 2 bases, 11 bases remained unmatched. The germline V gene encodes CDR1 SGHTA and CDR2 FQGNSA. CDR3 nucleotide sequence: TGTGCCAGCAGCTTAACGGGGGGGGACAGAAGCAACTATGGCTACACCTTC. Translating it yields CASSLTGGDRSNYGYTF.

J is TRBJ1-2 and V is TRBV6-6; D call uncertain. The CDR3 runs 13 residues. Looked up from germline, CDR1 is MNHNY and CDR2 is SVGAGI (reference sequence). The germline V and J ends were trimmed by 2 bases and 3 bases, with 7 bases remaining between them. CDR3 sequence: CASSYRLDYGYTF. DNA of the CDR3: TGTGCCAGCAGTTACCGTCTGGACTATGGCTACACCTTC.

This sequence joins TRBV9 and TRBJ2-7; 7 nucleotides line up with TRBD1. This CDR3 has 17 amino acids. The V segment lost 5 bases and the J segment 7 bases; nucleotides outside the gene matches: 21. Germline CDR1 and CDR2: SGDLS and YYNGEE. The CDR3 is CASRDRWPPILLQEQYF. The CDR3 coding sequence is TGTGCCAGCAGGGACAGGTGGCCTCCCATCCTCCTTCAGGAGCAGTACTTC.

The rearrangement joins TRBV7-3 to TRBJ2-3; no clear D gene. The germline CDR1 and CDR2 sequences are SGHTA and FQGTGA. CDR3 length: 14 amino acids. V was clipped by 2 bases and J by 4 bases, with 10 bases between them. Here the CDR3 reads CASSLYWGPDTQYF. CDR3 sequence (DNA): TGTGCCAGCAGCTTATATTGGGGTCCAGATACGCAGTATTTT.

J is TRBJ2-2 and V is TRBV7-2; 8 nucleotides agree with TRBD2. This CDR3 comprises 15 residues. Trimming at V came to 1 base and at J to 5 bases, leaving 3 bases not matched to a gene. Germline loops: CDR1 SGHTA, CDR2 FQGNSA. Written as DNA, the CDR3 is TGTGCCAGCAGCTTAGAGGGACTAGGGACCGGGGAGCTGTTTTTT. This translates into CASSLEGLGTGELFF.

The genes are TRBV11-2 and TRBJ2-1; 10 bases are shared with TRBD2. This CDR3 spans 16 amino acids. Unmatched junction bases numbered 9, after V lost 4 bases and J lost 6 bases. CDR1 and CDR2 (germline): SGHAT, FQNNGV. The CDR3 loop is CASSSTPAGGINEQFF. The DNA for the CDR3 is TGTGCCAGCAGCTCCACCCCAGCGGGGGGGATCAATGAGCAGTTCTTC.